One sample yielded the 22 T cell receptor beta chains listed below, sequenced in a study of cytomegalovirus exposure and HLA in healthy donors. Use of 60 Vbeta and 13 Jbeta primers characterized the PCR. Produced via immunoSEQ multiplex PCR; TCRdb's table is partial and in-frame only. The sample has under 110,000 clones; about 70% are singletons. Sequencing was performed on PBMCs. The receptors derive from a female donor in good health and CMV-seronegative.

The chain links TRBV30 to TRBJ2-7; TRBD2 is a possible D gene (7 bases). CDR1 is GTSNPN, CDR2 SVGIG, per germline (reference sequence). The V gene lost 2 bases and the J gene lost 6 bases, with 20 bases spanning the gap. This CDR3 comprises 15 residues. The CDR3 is CAWSPSGGRPGEQYF. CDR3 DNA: TGTGCCTGGAGTCCTTCGGGGGGCCGGCCGGGCGAGCAGTACTTC. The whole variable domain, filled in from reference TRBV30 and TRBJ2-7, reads SQTIHQWPATLVQPVGSPLSLECTVEGTSNPNLYWYRQAAGRGLQLLFYSVGIGQISSEVPQNLSASRPQDRQFILSSKKLLLSDSGFYLCAWSPSGGRPGEQYFGPGTRLTVT.

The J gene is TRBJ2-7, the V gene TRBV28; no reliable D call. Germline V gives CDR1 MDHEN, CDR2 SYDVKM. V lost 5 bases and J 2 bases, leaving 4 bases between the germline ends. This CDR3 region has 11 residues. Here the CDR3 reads CASSDTYEQYF. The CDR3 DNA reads TGTGCCAGCAGTGACACCTACGAGCAGTACTTC.

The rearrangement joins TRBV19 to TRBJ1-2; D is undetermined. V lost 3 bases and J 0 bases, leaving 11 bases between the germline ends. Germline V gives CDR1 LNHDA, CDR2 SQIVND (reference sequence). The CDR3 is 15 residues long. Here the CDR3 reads CASSIKEGSNYGYTF. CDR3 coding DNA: TGTGCCAGTAGTATTAAAGAGGGATCTAACTATGGCTACACCTTC.

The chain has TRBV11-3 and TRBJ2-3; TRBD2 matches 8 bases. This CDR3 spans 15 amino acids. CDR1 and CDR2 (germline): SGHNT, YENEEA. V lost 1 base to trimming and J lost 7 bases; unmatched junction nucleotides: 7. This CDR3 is CASSLGAGGTNTQYF. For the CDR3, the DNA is TGTGCCAGCAGCTTAGGGGCGGGAGGCACGAATACGCAGTATTTT.

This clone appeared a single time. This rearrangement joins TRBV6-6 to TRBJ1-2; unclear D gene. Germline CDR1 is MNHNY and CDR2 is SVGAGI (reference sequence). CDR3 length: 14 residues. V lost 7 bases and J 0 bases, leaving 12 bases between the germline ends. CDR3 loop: CASTSVNPNYGYTF. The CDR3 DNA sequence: TGTGCCAGCACGTCGGTAAATCCTAACTATGGCTACACCTTC.

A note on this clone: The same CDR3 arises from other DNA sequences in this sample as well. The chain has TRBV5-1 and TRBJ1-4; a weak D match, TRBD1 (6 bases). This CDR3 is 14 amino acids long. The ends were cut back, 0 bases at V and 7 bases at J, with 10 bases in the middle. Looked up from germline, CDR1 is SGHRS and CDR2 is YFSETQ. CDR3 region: CASSLGGQGEKLFF. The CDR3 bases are TGCGCCAGCAGCTTGGGGGGGCAGGGTGAAAAACTGTTTTTT.

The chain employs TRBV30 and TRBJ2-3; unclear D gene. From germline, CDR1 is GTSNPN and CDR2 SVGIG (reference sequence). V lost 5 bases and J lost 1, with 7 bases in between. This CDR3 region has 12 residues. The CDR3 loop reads CAWDGGTDTQYF. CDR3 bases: TGTGCCTGGGATGGAGGCACAGATACGCAGTATTTT.

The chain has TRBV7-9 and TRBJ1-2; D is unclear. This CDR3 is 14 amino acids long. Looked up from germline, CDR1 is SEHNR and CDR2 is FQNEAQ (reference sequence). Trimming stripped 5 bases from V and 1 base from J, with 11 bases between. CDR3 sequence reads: CASSLDGSNYGYTF. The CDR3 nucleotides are TGTGCCAGCAGCCTCGACGGGAGTAACTATGGCTACACCTTC.

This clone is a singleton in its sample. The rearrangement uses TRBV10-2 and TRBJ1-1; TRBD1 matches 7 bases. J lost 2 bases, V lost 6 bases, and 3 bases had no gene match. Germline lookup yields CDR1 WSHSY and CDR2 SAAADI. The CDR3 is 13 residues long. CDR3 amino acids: CASRTGFNTEAFF. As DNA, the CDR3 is TGCGCCAGCAGGACAGGGTTTAACACTGAAGCTTTCTTT.

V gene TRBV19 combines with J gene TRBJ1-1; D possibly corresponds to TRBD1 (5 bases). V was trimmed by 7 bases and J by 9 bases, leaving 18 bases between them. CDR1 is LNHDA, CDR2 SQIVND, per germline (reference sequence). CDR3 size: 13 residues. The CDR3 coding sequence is TGTGCCAGTAACGATGGGGGGATAGGGAAAGCTTTCTTT. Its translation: CASNDGGIGKAFF.

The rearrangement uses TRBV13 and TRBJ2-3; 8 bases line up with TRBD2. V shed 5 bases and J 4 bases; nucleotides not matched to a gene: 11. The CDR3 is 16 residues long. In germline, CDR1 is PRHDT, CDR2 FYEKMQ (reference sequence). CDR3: CASSPSRGGPADTQYF. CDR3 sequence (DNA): TGTGCCAGCAGCCCGAGCCGGGGGGGGCCAGCAGATACGCAGTATTTT.

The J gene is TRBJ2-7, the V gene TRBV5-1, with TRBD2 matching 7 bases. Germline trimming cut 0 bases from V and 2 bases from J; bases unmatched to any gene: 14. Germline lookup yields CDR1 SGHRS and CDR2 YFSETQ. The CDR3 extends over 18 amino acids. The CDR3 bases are TGCGCCAGCAGCTTGGAGTTTGCGGGAGAGCCATCAACCTACGAGCAGTACTTC. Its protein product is CASSLEFAGEPSTYEQYF.

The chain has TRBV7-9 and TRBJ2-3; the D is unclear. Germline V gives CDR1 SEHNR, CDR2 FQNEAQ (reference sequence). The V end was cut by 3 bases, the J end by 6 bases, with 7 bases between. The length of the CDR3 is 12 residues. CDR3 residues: CASSFVRDTQYF. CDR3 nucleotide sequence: TGTGCCAGCAGCTTCGTCCGGGATACGCAGTATTTT.

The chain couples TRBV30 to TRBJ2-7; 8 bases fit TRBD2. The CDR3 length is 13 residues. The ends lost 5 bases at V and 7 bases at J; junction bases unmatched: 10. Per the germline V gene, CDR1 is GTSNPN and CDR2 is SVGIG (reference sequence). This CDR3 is CAWGKAGAREQYF. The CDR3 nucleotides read TGTGCCTGGGGCAAAGCGGGAGCCCGGGAGCAGTACTTC. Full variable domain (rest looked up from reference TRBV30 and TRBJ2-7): SQTIHQWPATLVQPVGSPLSLECTVEGTSNPNLYWYRQAAGRGLQLLFYSVGIGQISSEVPQNLSASRPQDRQFILSSKKLLLSDSGFYLCAWGKAGAREQYFGPGTRLTVT.

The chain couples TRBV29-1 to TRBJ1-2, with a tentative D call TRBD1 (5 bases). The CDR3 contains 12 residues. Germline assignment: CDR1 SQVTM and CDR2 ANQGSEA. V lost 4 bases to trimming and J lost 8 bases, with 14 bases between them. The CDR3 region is CSVVPAGYGYTF. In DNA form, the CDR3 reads TGCAGCGTTGTGCCCGCAGGGTACGGCTACACCTTC.

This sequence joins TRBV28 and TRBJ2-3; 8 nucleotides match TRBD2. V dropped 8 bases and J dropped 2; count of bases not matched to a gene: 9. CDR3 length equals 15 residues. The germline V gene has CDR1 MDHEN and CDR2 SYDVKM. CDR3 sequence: CASGGAGVNTDTQYF. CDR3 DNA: TGTGCCAGCGGAGGAGCGGGAGTCAACACAGATACGCAGTATTTT.

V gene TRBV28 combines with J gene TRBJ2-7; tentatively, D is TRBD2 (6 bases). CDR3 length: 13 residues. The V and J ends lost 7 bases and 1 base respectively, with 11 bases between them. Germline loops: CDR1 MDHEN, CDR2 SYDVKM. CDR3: CASMASASYEQYF. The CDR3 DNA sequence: TGTGCCAGCATGGCTAGCGCATCCTACGAGCAGTACTTC.

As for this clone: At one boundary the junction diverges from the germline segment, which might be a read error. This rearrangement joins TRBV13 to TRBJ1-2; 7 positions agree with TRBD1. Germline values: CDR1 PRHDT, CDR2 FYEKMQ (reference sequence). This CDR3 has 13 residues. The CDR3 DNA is TGTGCCAGCAGTAGGACAGGAGGGCATGGCTACGCCTTC. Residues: CASSRTGGHGYAF.

The CDR3 sequence: CASSLLAGETNTEAFF. The CDR3 coding sequence is TGTGCCAGCAGTTTATTGGCAGGGGAAACGAACACTGAAGCTTTCTTT. The chain is built from TRBV27 and TRBJ1-1; D perhaps matches TRBD1 (6 bases). The CDR3 length is 16 residues. V shed 1 base and J shed 1 base, with 13 bases lying between them. The germline V gene has CDR1 MNHEY and CDR2 SMNVEV (reference sequence).

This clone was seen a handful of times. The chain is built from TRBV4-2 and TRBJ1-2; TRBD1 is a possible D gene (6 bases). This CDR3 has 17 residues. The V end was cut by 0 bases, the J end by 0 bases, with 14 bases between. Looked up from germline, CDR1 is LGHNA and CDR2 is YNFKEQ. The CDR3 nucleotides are TGTGCCAGCAGCCAAGATACCAGGGGCAGCCCTAACTATGGCTACACCTTC. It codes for CASSQDTRGSPNYGYTF.

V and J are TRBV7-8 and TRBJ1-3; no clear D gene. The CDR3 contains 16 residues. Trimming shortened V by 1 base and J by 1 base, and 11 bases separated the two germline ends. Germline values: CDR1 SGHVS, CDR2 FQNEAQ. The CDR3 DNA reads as TGTGCCAGCAGCTTAGACGCGGATCCTTCTGGAAACACCATATATTTT. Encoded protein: CASSLDADPSGNTIYF.

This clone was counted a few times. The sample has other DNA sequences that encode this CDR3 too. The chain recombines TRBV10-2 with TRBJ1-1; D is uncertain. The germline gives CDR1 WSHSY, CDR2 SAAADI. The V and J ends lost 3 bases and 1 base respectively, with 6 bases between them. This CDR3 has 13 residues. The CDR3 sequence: CASSDRGNTEAFF. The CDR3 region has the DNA TGCGCCAGCAGTGATCGGGGGAACACTGAAGCTTTCTTT.